This TCR beta chain comes out of a study of T cell responses to AZD1222 COVID-19 vaccine. This table comes from immunoSEQ multiplex PCR, and its TCRdb copy is limited to in-frame clones, with some not included. The sample has some 130,000 clones, approximately 92% seen once. Specimen: peripheral blood, collected 28 days after the second AZD1222 dose. The TCR was taken from an adult who received the AZD1222 COVID-19 vaccine.

The CDR3, as DNA: TGCGCCAGCAGCCTGCGCACAGGGCTAGCCTCTGGAAACACCATATATTTT. This encodes CASSLRTGLASGNTIYF. V is TRBV4-1 and J is TRBJ1-3; perhaps TRBD1 as D (6 bases). Germline loops: CDR1 MGHRA, CDR2 YSYEKL. CDR3 length: 17 residues. V lost 4 bases and J 0 bases, leaving 16 bases between the germline ends.